The 23 T cell receptor beta chains below come from one sample, sequenced in a study of early T cells in non-severe SARS-CoV-2 infection. A single record per CDR3 protein comes from TCRdb applying MiXCR to the 5' RACE reads. The sample holds some 91,000 distinct CDR3 sequences, about 13% seen once. What was sequenced was whole blood. These receptors were taken from an adult who was a healthcare worker with PCR-confirmed SARS-CoV-2 infection or an uninfected control (not recorded which).

The table lists this clonotype with a few counts. The chain has TRBV7-9 and TRBJ2-7, with a possible D match to TRBD1 (5 bases). The germline V and J ends were trimmed by 1 base and 2 bases, with 15 bases remaining between them. The CDR3 is 16 residues long. CDR1 and CDR2 from the germline V gene are SEHNR and FQNEAQ (reference sequence). CDR3 residues: CASSLEDTIDPYEQYF. The CDR3, as DNA: TGTGCCAGCAGCTTAGAGGACACCATTGACCCCTACGAGCAGTACTTC.

This chain connects TRBV7-9 to TRBJ1-2; unclear D gene. V was clipped by 4 bases and J by 4 bases, with 16 bases between them. CDR3 size: 15 residues. Germline values: CDR1 SEHNR, CDR2 FQNEAQ (reference sequence). The CDR3 sequence: CASSSLRSAGYGYTF. The CDR3 region has the DNA TGTGCCAGCAGCTCCCTGAGGTCCGCGGGCTATGGCTACACCTTC. Full variable domain (rest looked up from reference TRBV7-9 and TRBJ1-2): DTGVSQNPRHKITKRGQNVTFRCDPISEHNRLYWYRQTLGQGPEFLTYFQNEAQLEKSRLLSDRFSAERPKGSFSTLEIQRTEQGDSAMYLCASSSLRSAGYGYTFGSGTRLTVV.

This clonotype was recorded many times. This chain uses TRBV7-9 with TRBJ2-3; D remains unclear. Trimming removed 4 bases at V and 5 bases at J, with 16 bases between. From germline, CDR1 is SEHNR and CDR2 FQNEAQ (reference sequence). CDR3 length: 15 residues. For the CDR3, the DNA is TGTGCCAGCAGCTCCAGGATCGACTCGCGAGATACGCAGTATTTT. Encoded protein: CASSSRIDSRDTQYF.

This clonotype was recorded once. The chain recombines TRBV5-1 with TRBJ1-4; D is unresolved. This CDR3 has 15 amino acids. In germline, CDR1 is SGHRS, CDR2 YFSETQ. The V gene lost 4 bases and the J gene lost 8 bases, with 18 bases spanning the gap. This chain's CDR3 is CASSPDGGNEEKLFF. CDR3 nucleotides: TGCGCCAGCAGCCCTGACGGCGGGAATGAGGAAAAACTGTTTTTT. The full variable domain, with the rest looked up from reference TRBV5-1 and TRBJ1-4, is KAGVTQTPRYLIKTRGQQVTLSCSPISGHRSVSWYQQTPGQGLQFLFEYFSETQRNKGNFPGRFSGRQFSNSRSEMNVSTLELGDSALYLCASSPDGGNEEKLFFGSGTQLSVL.

This clonotype was picked up many times. The rearrangement links TRBV27 to TRBJ1-5; D is uncertain. V shed 0 bases and J shed 9 bases, with 6 bases lying between them. In germline, CDR1 is MNHEY, CDR2 SMNVEV (reference sequence). The CDR3 covers 12 residues. The CDR3 DNA is TGTGCCAGCAGTTTATCGGCCGGGCCCCAGCATTTT. This gives the protein CASSLSAGPQHF.

The sample holds many counts of this clonotype. This chain joins TRBV4-3 and TRBJ2-1; 9 nucleotides line up with TRBD2. J gave up 2 bases and V 0 bases, and 5 bases lay outside the gene matches. CDR3 size: 17 residues. Germline-derived CDR1 and CDR2 are LGHNA and YSLEER. The CDR3 DNA follows: TGCGCCAGCAGCCAAGAGTTGGGCGGGGGGGCCTACAATGAGCAGTTCTTC. The encoded protein is CASSQELGGGAYNEQFF.

This sequence joins TRBV7-9 and TRBJ2-2, with D possibly matching TRBD2 (6 bases). The CDR3 has 15 amino acids. With 5 bases removed from V and 1 base from J, the gap between germline ends came to 11 bases. The germline V gene has CDR1 SEHNR and CDR2 FQNEAQ (reference sequence). The CDR3 DNA reads TGTGCCAGCAGCATATGGGACTGGAACACCGGGGAGCTGTTTTTT. This gives the protein CASSIWDWNTGELFF.

This clonotype has at least ten counts. The chain uses TRBV4-2 and TRBJ1-5; D perhaps matches TRBD1 (5 bases). The CDR3 sequence is 14 residues long. CDR1 and CDR2 from the germline V gene are LGHNA and YNFKEQ. The V and J ends lost 1 base and 6 bases respectively, with 10 bases between them. The CDR3 coding sequence is TGTGCCAGCAGCCAAGGTTTGGGGGGTCAGCCCCAGCATTTT. Amino acid sequence: CASSQGLGGQPQHF.

This clonotype was detected ten times or more. The J gene is TRBJ2-1, the V gene TRBV5-1, with D possibly being TRBD1 (5 bases). The V gene's germline CDR1 is SGHRS and CDR2 YFSETQ. Trimming left V 4 bases short and J 4 bases short, with 12 bases between. The CDR3 length is 14 residues. The CDR3 sequence: CASSPTSGYNEQFF. The CDR3 DNA reads TGCGCCAGCAGCCCAACGTCAGGGTACAATGAGCAGTTCTTC.

Here the CDR3 reads CASSFLGGQETQYF. CDR3 DNA: TGTGCCAGCAGCTTTCTAGGAGGGCAAGAGACCCAGTACTTC. This chain joins TRBV11-1 and TRBJ2-5; a weak D match, TRBD2 (6 bases). This CDR3 spans 14 amino acids. The V and J ends lost 3 bases and 2 bases respectively, with 10 bases between them. Germline assignment: CDR1 SGHAT and CDR2 FQDESV (reference sequence).

This clonotype was counted ten times or more. The chain recombines TRBV7-6 with TRBJ1-1; the D gene is possibly TRBD1 (5 bases). This CDR3 has 14 amino acids. Trimming pared 5 bases from V and 4 bases from J, leaving 14 bases between. Germline V gene data show CDR1 as SGHVS and CDR2 as FNYEAQ. CDR3 residues: CASSRAGWGTEAFF. CDR3 sequence (DNA): TGTGCCAGCAGCCGGGCAGGGTGGGGCACTGAAGCTTTCTTT.

This clonotype is a singleton in its sample. One base away lies a much larger clone, so this may be a sequencing read error. The rearrangement joins TRBV7-6 to TRBJ1-4; tentatively, D is TRBD1 (6 bases). The CDR3 runs 15 residues. CDR1 and CDR2 from the germline V gene are SGHVS and FNYEAQ. The DNA of the CDR3 is TGTGTCAGCAGCTTAGAGGGGGGCAAACATGAAAAACTGTTTTTT. This encodes CVSSLEGGKHEKLFF.

The rearrangement links TRBV28 to TRBJ1-1; D is unclear. Between the trimmed V and J ends, which lost 3 bases and 8 bases, there was a span of 7 bases. Per the germline V gene, CDR1 is MDHEN and CDR2 is SYDVKM. This CDR3 has 11 residues. The CDR3 DNA follows: TGTGCCAGCAGTTTGACGCGGGAAGCTTTCTTT. It specifies CASSLTREAFF.

Regarding this clonotype: The junction does not match germline at one end; this may be a read error. The chain links TRBV28 to TRBJ1-2; D might be TRBD1 (5 bases). CDR3 length equals 13 residues. Germline V CDR1 and CDR2: MDHEN, SYDVKM. Here the CDR3 DNA reads TGTGCCGGCAGCGGAAACAGGAACTATGGCTACACCTTC. Amino acids: CAGSGNRNYGYTF.

This clonotype showed up many times. This sequence joins TRBV11-2 and TRBJ2-1; perhaps TRBD2 as D (5 bases). The CDR3 is made up of 15 amino acids. The germline V gene encodes CDR1 SGHAT and CDR2 FQNNGV. Trimming left V 5 bases short and J 4 bases short, with 15 bases between. The CDR3 DNA reads as TGTGCCAGCAGCCTTCGCCTGGACTTATACAATGAGCAGTTCTTC. It specifies CASSLRLDLYNEQFF.

This clonotype was recorded many times. This chain joins TRBV29-1 and TRBJ2-7, with D possibly TRBD1 on 5 matching bases. Trimming cost V 4 bases and J 2 bases, with 15 bases left between them. Germline CDR1 is SQVTM and CDR2 is ANQGSEA. The CDR3 runs to 14 residues. CDR3 in DNA: TGCAGCGTTGGCCCCGCGACAGCTACCTACGAGCAGTACTTC. This encodes CSVGPATATYEQYF.

This clonotype was seen only a few times. The chain couples TRBV4-1 to TRBJ2-5; no definite D call. The CDR3 is 15 residues long. Trimming shortened V by 8 bases and J by 5 bases, and 21 bases separated the two germline ends. Germline lookup yields CDR1 MGHRA and CDR2 YSYEKL. In nucleotides, the CDR3 is TGCGCCAGCCGGACCTTTGACGCAGCTTCGGAGACCCAGTACTTC. It specifies CASRTFDAASETQYF.

This clonotype was recorded many times. V usage is TRBV11-1 and J usage is TRBJ1-1; D ambiguous. V was shortened by 3 bases and J by 4 bases, with 15 bases between the two germline ends. The CDR3 totals 15 residues. Germline lookup yields CDR1 SGHAT and CDR2 FQDESV (reference sequence). CDR3 protein: CASSFGDRIITEAFF. The CDR3 DNA follows: TGTGCCAGCAGCTTTGGGGATAGAATTATCACTGAAGCTTTCTTT.

This clonotype was found many times. V is TRBV2 and J is TRBJ1-1; the D is unclear. This CDR3 spans 13 amino acids. V was pared by 7 bases and J by 4 bases, with 13 bases between. Germline CDR1 and CDR2: SNHLY and FYNNEI. CDR3 coding DNA: TGTGCCAGCACTAGGGTTGTCGGCACTGAAGCTTTCTTT. It codes for CASTRVVGTEAFF.

V usage is TRBV5-4 and J usage is TRBJ2-2; 10 bases match TRBD2. CDR3 length: 16 residues. V shed 4 bases, J shed 4 bases, and the junction held 7 bases outside the gene matches. Germline CDR1 is SGHNT and CDR2 is YYREEE (reference sequence). CDR3 in amino acids: CASSTLAGGSTGELFF. DNA for the CDR3: TGTGCCAGCAGCACGTTAGCGGGGGGAAGCACCGGGGAGCTGTTTTTT.

The table lists this clonotype with a few counts. CDR3 sequence: CASSMDGGGNTIYF. DNA for the CDR3: TGTGCCAGCAGTATGGACGGTGGGGGAAACACCATATATTTT. The chain uses TRBV27 and TRBJ1-3, with D unresolved. The CDR3 runs to 14 residues. CDR1 and CDR2 from the germline V gene are MNHEY and SMNVEV (reference sequence). The germline V and J ends were trimmed by 5 bases and 4 bases, with 12 bases remaining between them.

In this sample, this clonotype turned up many times. The gene calls are TRBV6-5 and TRBJ1-1; D perhaps matches TRBD1 (5 bases). Trimming took 0 bases from V and 7 from J, leaving 12 bases between them. Germline CDR1 and CDR2: MNHEY and SVGAGI. The length of the CDR3 is 14 residues. The CDR3 region is CASSYSRGRSEAFF. The CDR3 nucleotides are TGTGCCAGCAGTTACTCGAGGGGTCGGAGTGAAGCTTTCTTT.

This chain joins TRBV29-1 and TRBJ1-1; D uncertain. Germline V gene lookup returns CDR1 SQVTM and CDR2 ANQGSEA. The CDR3 is 12 amino acids. V was shortened by 4 bases and J by 2 bases, with 8 bases between the two germline ends. Here the CDR3 DNA reads TGCAGCGTTGGTAAAGCTAACACTGAAGCTTTCTTT. This codes for CSVGKANTEAFF.